This passage covers 14 T cell receptor beta chains from one sample sequenced in a study of beta chain features in type 1 diabetes. The sequenced template was cDNA made from the entire isolated RNA. Produced via immunoSEQ multiplex PCR; TCRdb's table is partial and in-frame only. The sample has over 40,000 clones, under 65% seen once. Specimen: Tregs from blood. The origin of the receptors is a woman aged 18 to 35 in good health.

V and J are TRBV7-6 and TRBJ1-5, with D hard to call. The CDR3 runs 15 residues. Germline CDR1 SGHVS, CDR2 FNYEAQ. The germline V and J ends were trimmed by 5 bases and 2 bases, with 13 bases remaining between them. DNA for the CDR3: TGTGCCAGCAGCCAGACCGGGAGCGGCAATCAGCCCCAGCATTTT. The encoded protein is CASSQTGSGNQPQHF.

The chain recombines TRBV4-1 with TRBJ1-2, with D perhaps matching TRBD1 (5 bases). With 4 bases removed from V and 2 bases from J, the gap between germline ends came to 23 bases. The CDR3 is 18 amino acids. In germline, CDR1 is MGHRA, CDR2 YSYEKL. The CDR3 loop is CASSRYTLGQTYNYGYTF. The CDR3 DNA is TGCGCCAGCAGCCGCTACACCCTGGGGCAGACTTACAACTATGGCTACACCTTC.

This clone was counted only a few times. The chain carries TRBV28 and TRBJ2-5; 11 bases fit TRBD2. CDR3 length: 17 residues. V shed 3 bases, J shed 5 bases, and the junction held 11 bases outside the gene matches. Germline loops: CDR1 MDHEN, CDR2 SYDVKM. CDR3 sequence reads: CASSLGVTSGSVETQYF. Here the CDR3 DNA reads TGTGCCAGCAGTTTGGGGGTTACTAGCGGGAGTGTGGAGACCCAGTACTTC.

This clone was detected a few times. The genes are TRBV2 and TRBJ1-6; perhaps TRBD1 as D (5 bases). The ends were cut back, 4 bases at V and 10 bases at J, with 8 bases in the middle. The CDR3 length is 12 residues. Germline V gives CDR1 SNHLY, CDR2 FYNNEI. The CDR3 sequence: CASSGRGSPLHF. In DNA, the CDR3 is TGTGCCAGCAGTGGGCGGGGGTCACCCCTCCACTTT.

The chain links TRBV27 to TRBJ2-7; 11 bases are a match to TRBD2. The CDR3 is 15 amino acids. Germline loops: CDR1 MNHEY, CDR2 SMNVEV (reference sequence). V dropped 7 bases and J dropped 7; count of bases not matched to a gene: 12. CDR3 protein: CASIGLAGGKREQYF. The CDR3 coding sequence is TGTGCCAGCATCGGGCTAGCGGGAGGAAAGCGGGAGCAGTACTTC.

The J gene is TRBJ2-2, the V gene TRBV6-1; tentatively, D is TRBD2 (5 bases). The V gene's germline CDR1 is MNHNS and CDR2 SASEGT. There are 13 residues in the CDR3. V gave up 2 bases and J gave up 9 bases, with 10 bases separating them. The CDR3 loop reads CASSERRARELFF. CDR3 nucleotides: TGTGCCAGCAGTGAAAGGCGGGCCCGGGAGCTGTTTTTT.

A few counts support this clone. The rearrangement joins TRBV7-9 to TRBJ1-2; D might be TRBD1 (5 bases). V lost 4 bases and J 4 bases, leaving 19 bases between the germline ends. CDR3 size: 16 residues. From germline, CDR1 is SEHNR and CDR2 FQNEAQ (reference sequence). CDR3 sequence (DNA): TGTGCCAGCAGCTCACAAACTGACAGCGACTTCTATGGCTACACCTTC. Protein product: CASSSQTDSDFYGYTF.

This clone appeared a few times. The chain links TRBV7-3 to TRBJ2-1, with TRBD2 matching over 12 bases. The CDR3 totals 16 residues. The germline gives CDR1 SGHTA, CDR2 FQGTGA. The trim removed 4 bases at V and 8 bases at J, leaving 9 bases unmatched. The CDR3 here is CASSSQVTSGSDEQFF. The CDR3, as DNA: TGTGCCAGCAGCTCACAAGTGACTAGCGGGAGTGATGAGCAGTTCTTC.

This clone has just a few counts. The rearrangement joins TRBV5-5 to TRBJ2-7; 8 positions agree with TRBD1. Germline V gene sequence: CDR1 SGHKS, CDR2 YYEKEE (reference sequence). This CDR3 has 13 amino acids. V was pared by 0 bases and J by 6 bases, with 2 bases of the junction left unmatched. CDR3 coding DNA: TGTGCCAGCAGCTTGGACGGACAGGGCGAGCAGTACTTC. Encoded protein: CASSLDGQGEQYF.

The chain has TRBV7-9 and TRBJ1-2, with D unclear. In germline, CDR1 is SEHNR, CDR2 FQNEAQ (reference sequence). The CDR3 is 14 residues long. The V end lost 5 bases, the J end lost 5 bases, and 15 bases lay between the germline ends. The CDR3 DNA sequence: TGTGCCAGCAGCCTCTGGAGAGTAGGATATGGCTACACCTTC. It specifies CASSLWRVGYGYTF.

The V call is TRBV4-1, the J call TRBJ2-1; 11 nucleotides agree with TRBD2. V dropped 2 bases and J dropped 3; count of bases not matched to a gene: 9. Germline lookup yields CDR1 MGHRA and CDR2 YSYEKL. The CDR3 loop spans 18 amino acids. The CDR3 DNA reads TGCGCCAGCAGCCAAACTAATGCCGGGACTAGCGGCTACAATGAGCAGTTCTTC. This sequence encodes CASSQTNAGTSGYNEQFF.

The chain combines TRBV7-2 with TRBJ2-5; TRBD1 aligns across 7 bases. Germline V gene lookup returns CDR1 SGHTA and CDR2 FQGNSA. The CDR3 length is 17 residues. Trimming at V came to 1 base and at J to 4 bases, leaving 12 bases not matched to a gene. CDR3 sequence (DNA): TGTGCCAGCAGCTTAGATTACAGGGGTGGAATCGGAGAGACCCAGTACTTC. Its protein is CASSLDYRGGIGETQYF.

The J gene is TRBJ1-2, the V gene TRBV7-9, with D possibly being TRBD1 (6 bases). The germline CDR1 and CDR2 sequences are SEHNR and FQNEAQ (reference sequence). The CDR3 is 12 residues long. V was cut by 4 bases and J by 8 bases, with 11 bases left in between. The CDR3, as DNA: TGTGCCAGCAGCTCGACAGGCTTCGGCTACACCTTC. Amino acid sequence: CASSSTGFGYTF.

The CDR3 region is CASSSDRGRGGYTF. The DNA for the CDR3 is TGTGCCAGTAGTTCGGACAGGGGGCGAGGTGGCTACACCTTC. The chain combines TRBV19 with TRBJ1-2; 11 bases line up with TRBD1. V shed 5 bases, J shed 7 bases, and the junction held 6 bases outside the gene matches. The CDR3 totals 14 residues. Germline V gene sequence: CDR1 LNHDA, CDR2 SQIVND (reference sequence).